These 11 T cell receptor beta chains share one sample of origin, sequenced in a study of blood T cell repertoires in COVID-19. Libraries were prepared by immunoSEQ multiplex PCR; TCRdb keeps only in-frame clonotypes and omits some of them. The sample consists of about 76,000 clones, approximately 88% of them appearing once. Material: peripheral blood. The receptors stem from a man aged 50 to 60 with active COVID-19.

This chain connects TRBV5-6 to TRBJ2-7, with 8 nucleotides matching TRBD2. The CDR3 consists of 16 residues. Germline assignment: CDR1 SGHDT and CDR2 YYEEEE. After removal of 1 base from V and 6 bases from J, the junction contained 12 bases not matched to a gene. CDR3 coding DNA: TGTGCCAGCAGCTTGAAGTTTGCGGGAGGAGGGCGCGAGCAGTACTTC. It specifies CASSLKFAGGGREQYF. Variable domain in full (rest from reference TRBV5-6 and TRBJ2-7): DAGVTQSPTHLIKTRGQQVTLRCSPKSGHDTVSWYQQALGQGPQFIFQYYEEEERQRGNFPDRFSGHQFPNYSSELNVNALLLGDSALYLCASSLKFAGGGREQYFGPGTRLTVT.

This clone has just a few counts. V gene TRBV19 combines with J gene TRBJ2-1, with TRBD2 identical over 13 bases. The CDR3 spans 17 residues. Germline CDR1 LNHDA, CDR2 SQIVND (reference sequence). V was clipped by 4 bases and J by 7 bases; unmatched bases: 10. The CDR3 nucleotides read TGTGCCAGTAGTAAAAGACTAGCGGGGGGCTTAAGGAATGAGCAGTTCTTC. Translation: CASSKRLAGGLRNEQFF.

The genes are TRBV5-1 and TRBJ1-5; 7 nucleotides match TRBD1. V lost 4 bases to trimming and J lost 0 bases; unmatched junction nucleotides: 4. Per the germline V gene, CDR1 is SGHRS and CDR2 is YFSETQ. This CDR3 is 15 amino acids long. DNA of the CDR3: TGCGCCAGCAGCGAATGGGACAGTAGCAATCAGCCCCAGCATTTT. Translated, it gives CASSEWDSSNQPQHF. Full variable domain (missing parts from reference TRBV5-1 and TRBJ1-5): KAGVTQTPRYLIKTRGQQVTLSCSPISGHRSVSWYQQTPGQGLQFLFEYFSETQRNKGNFPGRFSGRQFSNSRSEMNVSTLELGDSALYLCASSEWDSSNQPQHFGDGTRLSIL.

This sequence joins TRBV9 and TRBJ2-1, with TRBD2 matching over 7 bases. CDR1 and CDR2 from the germline V gene are SGDLS and YYNGEE. The trim removed 2 bases at V and 3 bases at J, leaving 5 bases unmatched. The CDR3 is 15 residues long. This chain's CDR3 is CASSVAGDHYNEQFF. CDR3 nucleotide sequence: TGTGCCAGCAGCGTCGCGGGGGACCACTACAATGAGCAGTTCTTC.

The chain employs TRBV2 and TRBJ2-3, with TRBD2 matching 8 bases. The germline CDR1 and CDR2 sequences are SNHLY and FYNNEI. The CDR3 loop spans 15 amino acids. V lost 6 bases and J lost 2; bases outside the gene matches: 7. The CDR3 DNA reads TGTGCCAGCAGCGGAGCGGGAGCCGTCACAGATACGCAGTATTTT. It specifies CASSGAGAVTDTQYF.

The CDR3 region has the DNA TGTGCCAGCAGTTACATAGGGGCCAACGAGCAGTACTTC. Translation gives CASSYIGANEQYF. The rearrangement joins TRBV6-2 or TRBV6-3 to TRBJ2-7, with D possibly matching TRBD1 (5 bases). V was cut by 2 bases and J by 5 bases, with 10 bases left in between. The CDR3 loop spans 13 amino acids. In germline, CDR1 is MNHEY, CDR2 SVGEGT.

The V call is TRBV6-6, the J call TRBJ2-7; D ambiguous. Trimming left V 5 bases short and J 5 bases short, with 16 bases between. Per germline, CDR1 MNHNY and CDR2 SVGAGI (reference sequence). The CDR3 consists of 14 residues. CDR3: CASSPAHLNDEQYF. The CDR3 region has the DNA TGTGCCAGCAGTCCCGCACATCTGAACGACGAGCAGTACTTC.

The CDR3 sequence is CASSLRVSGANVLTF. The CDR3 DNA follows: TGTGCCAGCAGCTTAAGAGTATCTGGGGCCAACGTCCTGACTTTC. The chain employs TRBV7-3 and TRBJ2-6, with D uncertain. Trimming stripped 1 base from V and 1 base from J, with 5 bases between. CDR1 and CDR2 (germline): SGHTA, FQGTGA. The CDR3 loop spans 15 amino acids.

This clone occurred once. The chain has TRBV7-9 and TRBJ2-3; no clear D. Germline CDR1 SEHNR, CDR2 FQNEAQ (reference sequence). The germline V and J ends were trimmed by 5 bases and 3 bases, with 12 bases remaining between them. The CDR3 runs to 14 residues. The CDR3 sequence: CASSRDTFTDTQYF. The CDR3 region has the DNA TGTGCCAGCAGCCGAGACACGTTTACAGATACGCAGTATTTT.

This chain connects TRBV5-1 to TRBJ2-3, with 8 nucleotides matching TRBD2. The germline V gene encodes CDR1 SGHRS and CDR2 YFSETQ. With V trimmed by 2 bases and J by 4 bases, 3 bases remained unmatched. The CDR3 spans 14 residues. CDR3 nucleotides: TGCGCCAGCAGCTTCGGACTAGCCTCAGATACGCAGTATTTT. It yields the protein CASSFGLASDTQYF.

The V call is TRBV28, the J call TRBJ1-5, with D possibly TRBD1 on 5 matching bases. The CDR3 consists of 14 residues. Per germline, CDR1 MDHEN and CDR2 SYDVKM. The ends were cut back, 2 bases at V and 5 bases at J, with 10 bases in the middle. CDR3 sequence: CASSLLGADQPQHF. The CDR3 bases are TGTGCCAGCAGTTTACTAGGGGCAGATCAGCCCCAGCATTTT.